This TCR beta chain appears in the sequencing data of a study of T cell clonality in common variable immunodeficiency. Study results and limitations: CVID subjects shared fewer TCRbeta clones than healthy controls did. In common variable immunodeficiency, TCR beta chains reportedly carried fewer deletions and N-nucleotide insertions.

The CDR3 has 16 residues. CDR1 and CDR2 (germline): LGHNA, YNFKEQ. Using immunoSEQ multiplex PCR, the repertoire was profiled, and TCRdb retains in-frame clones only, with some absent. This record lists approximately 14,000 clones, none seen once only, and the top ten clones contain roughly 12%. In its sample, this clone was seen many times. As yet, its antigen is unknown. Germline and junction disagree at one end, which may indicate a read error. With the read ending 3 residues before the CDR3 end, the germline J gene is used to fill in that end. This chain links TRBV4-2 with TRBJ2-5, with 9 bases identical to TRBD2. The sequenced material came from peripheral blood mononuclear cells. The TCR originated in a human donor with common variable immunodeficiency. CDR3 loop: CASSQDLGGGAETQYF. The covered CDR3 bases are TGCGCCAGCAGCCAAGATCTGGGCGGGGGGGCAGAGACC.